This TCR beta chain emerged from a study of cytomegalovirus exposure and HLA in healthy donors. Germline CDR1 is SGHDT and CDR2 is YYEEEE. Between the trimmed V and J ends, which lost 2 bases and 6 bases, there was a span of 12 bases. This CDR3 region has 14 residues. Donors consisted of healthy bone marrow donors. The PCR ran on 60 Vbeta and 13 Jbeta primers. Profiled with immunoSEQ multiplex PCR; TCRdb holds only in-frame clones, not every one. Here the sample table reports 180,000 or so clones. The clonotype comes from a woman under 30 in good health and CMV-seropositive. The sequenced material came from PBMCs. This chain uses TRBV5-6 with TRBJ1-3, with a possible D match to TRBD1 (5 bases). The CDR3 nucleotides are TGTGCCAGCAGCTTTTCAGGGTCCGTAAACACCATATATTTT. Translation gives CASSFSGSVNTIYF.